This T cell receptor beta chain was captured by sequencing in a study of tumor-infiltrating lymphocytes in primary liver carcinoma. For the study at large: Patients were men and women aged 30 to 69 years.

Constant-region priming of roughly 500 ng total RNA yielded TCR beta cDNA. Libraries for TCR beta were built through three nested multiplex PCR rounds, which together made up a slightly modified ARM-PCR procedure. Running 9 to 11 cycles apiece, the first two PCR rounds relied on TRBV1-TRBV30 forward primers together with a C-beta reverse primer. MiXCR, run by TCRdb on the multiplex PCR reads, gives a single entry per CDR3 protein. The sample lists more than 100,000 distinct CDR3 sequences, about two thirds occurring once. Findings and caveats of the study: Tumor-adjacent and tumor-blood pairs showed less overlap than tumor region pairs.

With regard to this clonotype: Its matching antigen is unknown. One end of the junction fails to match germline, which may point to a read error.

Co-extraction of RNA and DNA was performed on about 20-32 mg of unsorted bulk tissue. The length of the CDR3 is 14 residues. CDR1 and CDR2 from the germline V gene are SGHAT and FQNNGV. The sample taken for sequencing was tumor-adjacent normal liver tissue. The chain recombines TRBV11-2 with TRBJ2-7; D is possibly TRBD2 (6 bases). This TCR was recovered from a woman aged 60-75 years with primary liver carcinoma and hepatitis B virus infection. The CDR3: CTSSPPGDSYEQYF. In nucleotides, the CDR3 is TGTACCAGCAGCCCTCCCGGGGACTCCTACGAACAGTACTTC.